Sequencing of this T cell receptor (beta chain) was carried out in a study of cytomegalovirus exposure and HLA in healthy donors. Study-wide points: TCR beta chains numbering more than 150 were designated cytomegalovirus-associated.

Healthy bone marrow donors made up the donors. A note on this clone: Its antigen is not identified.

Researchers ran the PCR with 60 Vbeta and 13 Jbeta primers. Assay used: immunoSEQ multiplex PCR; TCRdb lists only in-frame clones, some missing. The sample consists of roughly 150,000 clones, 80% of them appearing once. V lost 5 bases and J lost 7; bases outside the gene matches: 8. The CDR3 runs to 15 residues. Germline V gene sequence: CDR1 LNHDA, CDR2 SQIVND (reference sequence). What was sequenced was PBMCs. The sequence was collected from a middle-aged woman in good health and CMV-seronegative. The chain carries TRBV19 and TRBJ1-6; 7 bases fit TRBD1. The CDR3 spells CASSSGTARNSPLHF. CDR3 nucleotide sequence: TGTGCCAGTAGTTCGGGGACAGCCCGGAATTCACCCCTCCACTTT.